This paragraph reports one T cell receptor beta chain. Its antigen is not known. Libraries were prepared by immunoSEQ multiplex PCR; TCRdb keeps only in-frame clonotypes and omits some of them. The top ten hold about 0.58% of the sample, which has some 240,000 clones, around 82% seen once. CD4+CD25+CD127- Tregs, CD4+CD25- non-Tregs, CD4 and CD8 cells were sorted. The record originates from a study of Tregs in tolerant kidney transplant recipients. General study points: The small number of patients limits these findings pending further validation. Tregs expanded with activated donor B cells seemed most donor-specific. This study did not directly address biological reproducibility.

Sequenced: CD4+ T cells from blood. The TCR comes from a human donor in good health.

CDR3 sequence: CASGERGGNTGELFF. The CDR3 coding sequence is TGTGCCAGTGGGGAACGCGGGGGGAACACCGGGGAGCTGTTTTTT. The chain links TRBV19 to TRBJ2-2; 7 bases are shared with TRBD2. The CDR3 consists of 15 residues. V was pared by 8 bases and J by 1 base, with 7 bases of the junction left unmatched. The V gene's germline CDR1 is LNHDA and CDR2 SQIVND (reference sequence).